The following is a T cell receptor beta chain sequence with its context. This sample is drawn from a study of blood T cells in healthy people across ages. The V end was cut by 3 bases, the J end by 1 base, with 16 bases between. The germline V gene encodes CDR1 MDHEN and CDR2 SYDVKM. The CDR3 loop spans 16 amino acids. The second PCR ran roughly 6 to 11 cycles with a sample-barcoded 5' primer and J-beta primers. Every single cDNA molecule received a tag from a template-switch adaptor with 12 random nucleotides. The study obtained at least 2.5 million CDR3-containing paired-end reads from every sample. MiXCR, applied by TCRdb to the 5' RACE reads, yields one record per CDR3 protein. Of roughly 1,100,000 distinct CDR3 sequences listed, approximately 26% are singletons. This same sample was also part of a study on T cells of mothers and their children. As that study records: Second-PCR amplification with M1S added sample barcodes and 2-4 random nucleotides.

The receptor comes from a girl aged 2-15 years in good health. This chain uses TRBV28 with TRBJ2-7, with a possible D match to TRBD1 (6 bases). The sample was blood. The CDR3 sequence: CASSFTLRDTSYEQYF. The CDR3 region has the DNA TGTGCCAGCAGTTTCACCCTCCGGGACACATCCTACGAGCAGTACTTC.